The following is a T cell receptor beta chain sequence with its context. Its specificity is unknown. This sample was taken from a study of cytomegalovirus exposure and HLA in healthy donors. Study details: Earlier, approximately 190 million T cells were analyzed, and over 95 million unique TCR beta sequences were found among them. Study results and limitations: While the bulk of TCR sequences proved rare, some public TCRs turned up in many donors.

Sampled while nominally healthy, donors likely had unrecorded immune exposures. The ends lost 2 bases at V and 0 bases at J; junction bases unmatched: 4. Per the germline V gene, CDR1 is MNHEY and CDR2 is SVGAGI. CDR3 length: 15 amino acids. Use of 60 Vbeta and 13 Jbeta primers characterized the PCR. Repertoires were generated with immunoSEQ multiplex PCR, while TCRdb's copy carries only in-frame clones and drops some. The data show 100,000 or so clones, with 79% seen just once and 4.1% held by the top ten. The source is a female donor in good health and CMV-seropositive. This sequence joins TRBV6-5 and TRBJ2-7; TRBD2 matches at 7 bases. The sequencing input was PBMCs. Written as DNA, the CDR3 is TGTGCCAGCAGTTACGGGGAGGGGCCCTCCTACGAGCAGTACTTC. Protein sequence: CASSYGEGPSYEQYF.